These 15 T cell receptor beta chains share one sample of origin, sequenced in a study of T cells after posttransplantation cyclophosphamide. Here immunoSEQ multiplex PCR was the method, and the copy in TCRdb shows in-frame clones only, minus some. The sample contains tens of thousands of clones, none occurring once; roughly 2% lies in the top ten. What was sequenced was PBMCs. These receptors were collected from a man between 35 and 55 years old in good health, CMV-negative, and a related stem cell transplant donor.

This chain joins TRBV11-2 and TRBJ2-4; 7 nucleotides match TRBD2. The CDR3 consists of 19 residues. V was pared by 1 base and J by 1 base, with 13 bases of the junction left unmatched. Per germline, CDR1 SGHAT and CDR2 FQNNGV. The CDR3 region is CASSLGGGRLALAKNIQYF. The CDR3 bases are TGTGCCAGCAGCTTAGGGGGAGGGAGACTAGCCCTCGCCAAAAACATTCAGTACTTC.

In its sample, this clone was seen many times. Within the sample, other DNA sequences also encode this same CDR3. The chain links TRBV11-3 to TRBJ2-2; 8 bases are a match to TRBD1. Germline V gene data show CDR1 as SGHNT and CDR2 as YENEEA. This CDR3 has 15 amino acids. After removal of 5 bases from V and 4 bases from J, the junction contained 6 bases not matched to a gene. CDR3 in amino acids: CASSQDRAGTGELFF. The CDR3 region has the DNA TGTGCCAGCAGCCAGGACAGGGCGGGCACCGGGGAGCTGTTTTTT.

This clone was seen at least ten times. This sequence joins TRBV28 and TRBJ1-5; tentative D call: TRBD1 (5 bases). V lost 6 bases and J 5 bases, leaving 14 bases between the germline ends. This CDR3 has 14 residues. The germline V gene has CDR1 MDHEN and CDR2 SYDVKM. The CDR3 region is CASSSTLRDQPQHF. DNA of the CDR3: TGTGCCAGCAGCTCAACACTCAGGGATCAGCCCCAGCATTTT.

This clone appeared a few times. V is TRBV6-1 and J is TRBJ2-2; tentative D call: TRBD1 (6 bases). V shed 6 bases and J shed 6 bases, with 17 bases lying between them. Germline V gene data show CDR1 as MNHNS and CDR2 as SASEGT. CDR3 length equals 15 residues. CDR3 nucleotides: TGTGCCAGCAGCTCCCAGGGGCGAGGGGCCGGGGAGCTGTTTTTT. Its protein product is CASSSQGRGAGELFF.

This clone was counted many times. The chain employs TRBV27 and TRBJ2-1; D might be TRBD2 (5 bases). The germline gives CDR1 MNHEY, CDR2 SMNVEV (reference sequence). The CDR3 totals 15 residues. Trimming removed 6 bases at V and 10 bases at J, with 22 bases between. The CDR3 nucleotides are TGTGCCAGCAGATTCTCCGGGATCACCCTCCACGAGCAGTTCTTC. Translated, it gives CASRFSGITLHEQFF.

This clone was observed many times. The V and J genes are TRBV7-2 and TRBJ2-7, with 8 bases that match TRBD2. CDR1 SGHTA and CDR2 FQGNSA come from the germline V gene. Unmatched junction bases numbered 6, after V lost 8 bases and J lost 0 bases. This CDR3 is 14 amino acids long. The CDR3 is CASQIAGSSYEQYF. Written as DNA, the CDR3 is TGTGCCAGCCAGATAGCGGGGAGCTCCTACGAGCAGTACTTC.

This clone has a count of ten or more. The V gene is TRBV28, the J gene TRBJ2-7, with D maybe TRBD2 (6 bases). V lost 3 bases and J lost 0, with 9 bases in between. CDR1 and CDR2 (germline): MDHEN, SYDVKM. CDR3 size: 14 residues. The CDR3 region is CASSFGGVSYEQYF. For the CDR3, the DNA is TGTGCCAGCAGTTTCGGGGGAGTCTCCTACGAGCAGTACTTC.

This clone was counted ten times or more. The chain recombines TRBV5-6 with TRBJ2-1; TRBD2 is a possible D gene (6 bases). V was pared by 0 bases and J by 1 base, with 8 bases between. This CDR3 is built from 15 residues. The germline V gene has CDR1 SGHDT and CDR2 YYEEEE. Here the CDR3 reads CASSLAGTSYNEQFF. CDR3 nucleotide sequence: TGTGCCAGCAGCTTGGCCGGGACTTCCTACAATGAGCAGTTCTTC.

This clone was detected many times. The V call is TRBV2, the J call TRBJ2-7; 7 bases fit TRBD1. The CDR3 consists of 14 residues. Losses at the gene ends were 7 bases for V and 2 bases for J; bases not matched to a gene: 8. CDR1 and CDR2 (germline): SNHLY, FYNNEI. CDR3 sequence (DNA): TGTGCCAGCAAGACGGGGACAGATACCTACGAGCAGTACTTC. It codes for CASKTGTDTYEQYF.

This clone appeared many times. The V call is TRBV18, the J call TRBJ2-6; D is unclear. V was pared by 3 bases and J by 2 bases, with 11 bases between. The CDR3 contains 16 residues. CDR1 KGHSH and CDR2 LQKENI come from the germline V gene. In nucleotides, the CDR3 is TGTGCCAGCTCACCCTCCCCACTAACTGGGGCCAACGTCCTGACTTTC. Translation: CASSPSPLTGANVLTF.

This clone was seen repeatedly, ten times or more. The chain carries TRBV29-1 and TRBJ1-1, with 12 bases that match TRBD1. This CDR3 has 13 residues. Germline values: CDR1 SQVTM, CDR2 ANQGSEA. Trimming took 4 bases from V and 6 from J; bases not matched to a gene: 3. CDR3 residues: CSVVGQGASEAFF. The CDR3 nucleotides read TGCAGCGTTGTGGGACAGGGGGCTTCTGAAGCTTTCTTT.

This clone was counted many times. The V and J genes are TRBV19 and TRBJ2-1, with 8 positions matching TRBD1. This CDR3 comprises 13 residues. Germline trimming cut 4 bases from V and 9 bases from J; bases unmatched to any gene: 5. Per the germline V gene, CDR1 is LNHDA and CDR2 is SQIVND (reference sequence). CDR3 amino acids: CASSNQGAIEQFF. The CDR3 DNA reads TGTGCCAGTAGTAATCAGGGGGCGATTGAGCAGTTCTTC. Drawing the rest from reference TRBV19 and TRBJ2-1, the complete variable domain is DGGITQSPKYLFRKEGQNVTLSCEQNLNHDAMYWYRQDPGQGLRLIYYSQIVNDFQKGDIAEGYSVSREKKESFPLTVTSAQKNPTAFYLCASSNQGAIEQFFGPGTRLTVL.

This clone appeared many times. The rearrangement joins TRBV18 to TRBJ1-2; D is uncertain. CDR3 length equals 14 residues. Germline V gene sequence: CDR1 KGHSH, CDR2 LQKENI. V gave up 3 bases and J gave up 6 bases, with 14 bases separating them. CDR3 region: CASSPPSQVDGYTF. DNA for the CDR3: TGTGCCAGCTCACCGCCCTCCCAGGTCGATGGCTACACCTTC.

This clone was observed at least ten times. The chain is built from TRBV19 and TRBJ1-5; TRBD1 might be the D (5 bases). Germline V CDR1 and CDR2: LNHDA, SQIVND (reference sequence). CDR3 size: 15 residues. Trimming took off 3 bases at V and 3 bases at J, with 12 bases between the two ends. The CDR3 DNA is TGTGCCAGTAGTATCGAACAGGCAAACAATCAGCCCCAGCATTTT. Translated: CASSIEQANNQPQHF. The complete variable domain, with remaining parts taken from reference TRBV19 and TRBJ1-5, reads DGGITQSPKYLFRKEGQNVTLSCEQNLNHDAMYWYRQDPGQGLRLIYYSQIVNDFQKGDIAEGYSVSREKKESFPLTVTSAQKNPTAFYLCASSIEQANNQPQHFGDGTRLSIL.

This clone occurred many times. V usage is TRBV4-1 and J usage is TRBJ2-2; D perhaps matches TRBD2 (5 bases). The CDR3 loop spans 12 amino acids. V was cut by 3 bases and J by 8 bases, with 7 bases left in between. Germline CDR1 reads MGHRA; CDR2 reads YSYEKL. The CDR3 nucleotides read TGCGCCAGCAGCCACCCGGGGGGGGAGCTGTTTTTT. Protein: CASSHPGGELFF.